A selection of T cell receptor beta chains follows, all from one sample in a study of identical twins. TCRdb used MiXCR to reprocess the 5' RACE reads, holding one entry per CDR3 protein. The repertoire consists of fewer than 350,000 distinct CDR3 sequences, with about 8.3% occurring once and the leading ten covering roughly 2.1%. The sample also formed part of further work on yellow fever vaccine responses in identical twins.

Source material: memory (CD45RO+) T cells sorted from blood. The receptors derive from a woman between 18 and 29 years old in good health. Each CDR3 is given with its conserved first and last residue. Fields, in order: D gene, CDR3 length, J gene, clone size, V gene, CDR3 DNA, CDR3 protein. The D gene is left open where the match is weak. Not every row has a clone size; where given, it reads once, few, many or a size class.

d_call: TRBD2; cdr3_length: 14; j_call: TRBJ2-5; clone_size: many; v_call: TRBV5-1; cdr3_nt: TGCGCCAGCAGACCCAGCGGGGGCCAAGAGACCCAGTACTTC; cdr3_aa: CASRPSGGQETQYF
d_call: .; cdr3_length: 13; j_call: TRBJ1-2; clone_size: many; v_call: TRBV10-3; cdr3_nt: TGTGCCATCAGTGTAGACATGAAGGATGGCTACACCTTC; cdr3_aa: CAISVDMKDGYTF
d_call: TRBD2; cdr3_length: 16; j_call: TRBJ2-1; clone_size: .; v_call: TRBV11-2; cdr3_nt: TGTGCCAGCAGAACACTAGCGGGAGGTCCTTACAATGAGCAGTTCTTC; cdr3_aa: CASRTLAGGPYNEQFF
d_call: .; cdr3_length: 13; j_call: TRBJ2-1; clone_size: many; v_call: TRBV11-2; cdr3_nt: TGTGCCAGCAGCTCAGGCCCTTTCAATGAGCAGTTCTTC; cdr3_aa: CASSSGPFNEQFF
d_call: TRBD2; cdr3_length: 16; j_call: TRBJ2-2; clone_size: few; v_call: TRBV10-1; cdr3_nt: TGCGCCAGCGCGGTAGGGAGGGGACTTAACACCGGGGAGCTGTTTTTT; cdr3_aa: CASAVGRGLNTGELFF
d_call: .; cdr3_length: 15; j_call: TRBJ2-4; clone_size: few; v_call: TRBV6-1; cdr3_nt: TGTGCCAGCAGTGAAGGCCCGGCCTCCAAAAACATTCAGTACTTC; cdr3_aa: CASSEGPASKNIQYF
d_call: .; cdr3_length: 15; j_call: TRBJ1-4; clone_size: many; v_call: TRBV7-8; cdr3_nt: TGTGCCAGCAGCCTTCGACAGCCAACTAATGAAAAACTGTTTTTT; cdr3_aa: CASSLRQPTNEKLFF
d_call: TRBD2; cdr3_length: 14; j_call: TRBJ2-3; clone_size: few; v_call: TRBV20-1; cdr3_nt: TGCAGTGCTAAATGGGGGGGACCTACAGATACGCAGTATTTT; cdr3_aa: CSAKWGGPTDTQYF
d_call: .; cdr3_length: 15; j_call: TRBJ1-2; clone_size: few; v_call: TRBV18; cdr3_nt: TGTGCCAGCTCAACAGCCCTGACAGCTCCATATGGCTACACCTTC; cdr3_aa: CASSTALTAPYGYTF
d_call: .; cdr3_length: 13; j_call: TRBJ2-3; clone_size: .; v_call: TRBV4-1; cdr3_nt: TGCGCCAGCAGCCAAGATTCGGGAGATACGCAGTATTTT; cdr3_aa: CASSQDSGDTQYF
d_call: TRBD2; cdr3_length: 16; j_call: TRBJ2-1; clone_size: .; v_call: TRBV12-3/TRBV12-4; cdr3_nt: TGTGCCAGCAAGACTAGCGGGGTGTTATACTACAATGAGCAGTTCTTC; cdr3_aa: CASKTSGVLYYNEQFF
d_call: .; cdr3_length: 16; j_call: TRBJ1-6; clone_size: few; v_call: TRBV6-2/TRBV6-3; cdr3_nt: TGTGCCAGCAGCGCCCCTCCTCGTCCCGGGGGGTCACCCCTCCACTTT; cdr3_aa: CASSAPPRPGGSPLHF
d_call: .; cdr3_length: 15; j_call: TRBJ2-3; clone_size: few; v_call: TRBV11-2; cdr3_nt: TGTGCCAGCAGCTCCTCCAAGGGGGAACTGGTTACGCAGTATTTT; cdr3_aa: CASSSSKGELVTQYF
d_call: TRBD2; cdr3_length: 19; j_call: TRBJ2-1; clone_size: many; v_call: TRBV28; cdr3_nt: TGTGCCAGCAGTACGCCGGGACTAGCGGGCCCAGGGGCACACAATGAGCAGTTCTTC; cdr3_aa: CASSTPGLAGPGAHNEQFF
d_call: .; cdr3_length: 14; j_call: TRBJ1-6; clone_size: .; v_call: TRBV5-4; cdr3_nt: TGTGCCAGCAGCAACGCGGGCGTTAATTCACCCCTCCACTTT; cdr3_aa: CASSNAGVNSPLHF
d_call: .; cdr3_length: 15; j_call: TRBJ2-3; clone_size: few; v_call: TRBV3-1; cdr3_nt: TGTGCCAGCAGCCATAGCCAGGGTGGAACAGATACGCAGTATTTT; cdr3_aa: CASSHSQGGTDTQYF
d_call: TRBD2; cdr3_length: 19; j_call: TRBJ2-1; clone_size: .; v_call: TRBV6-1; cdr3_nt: TGTGCCAGCAGCCATGACAGACTAGCGGGAGTTAGGGCATACAATGAGCAGTTCTTC; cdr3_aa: CASSHDRLAGVRAYNEQFF
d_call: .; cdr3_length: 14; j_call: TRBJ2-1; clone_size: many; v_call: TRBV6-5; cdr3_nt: TGTGCCAGCGGCCGTGGGGGCTCCTACAATGAGCAGTTCTTC; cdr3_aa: CASGRGGSYNEQFF
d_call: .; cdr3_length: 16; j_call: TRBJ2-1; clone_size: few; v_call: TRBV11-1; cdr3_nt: TGTGCCAGCAGCTTAGCGCGACCTAGCGCCTACAATGAGCAGTTCTTC; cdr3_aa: CASSLARPSAYNEQFF
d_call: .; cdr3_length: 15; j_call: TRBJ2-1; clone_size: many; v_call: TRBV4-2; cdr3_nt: TGTGCCAGCAGCCAAGTAGTGCAGGGAATCTATGAGCAGTTCTTC; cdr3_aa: CASSQVVQGIYEQFF
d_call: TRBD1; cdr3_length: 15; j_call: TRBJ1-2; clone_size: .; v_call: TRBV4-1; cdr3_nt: TGCGCTAGCAGCCAAGGGATACAGGGGGGCTATGGCTACACCTTC; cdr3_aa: CASSQGIQGGYGYTF
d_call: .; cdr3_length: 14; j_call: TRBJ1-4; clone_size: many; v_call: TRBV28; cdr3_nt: TGTGCCAGCAGTTTATCCGGGTCTCAAGGAAAACTGTTTTTT; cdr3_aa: CASSLSGSQGKLFF
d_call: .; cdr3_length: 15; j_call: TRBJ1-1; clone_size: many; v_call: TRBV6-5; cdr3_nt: TGTGCCAGCAGTTACTCGATCGGTCGGAACACTGAAGCTTTCTTT; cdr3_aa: CASSYSIGRNTEAFF
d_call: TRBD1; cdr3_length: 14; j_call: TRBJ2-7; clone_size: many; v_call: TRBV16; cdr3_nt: TGTGCCAGCAGCCCGGACAGGGGCTTCTACGAGCAGTACTTC; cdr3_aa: CASSPDRGFYEQYF
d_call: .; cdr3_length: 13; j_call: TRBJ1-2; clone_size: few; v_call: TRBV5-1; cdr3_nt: TGCGCCAGCAGCTTTGGGGATAACTATGGCTACACCTTC; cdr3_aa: CASSFGDNYGYTF
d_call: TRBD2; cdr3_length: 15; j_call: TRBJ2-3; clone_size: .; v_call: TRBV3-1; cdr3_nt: TGTGCCAGCAGCCCCGAGGGACTAGTAACAGATACGCAGTATTTT; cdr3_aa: CASSPEGLVTDTQYF